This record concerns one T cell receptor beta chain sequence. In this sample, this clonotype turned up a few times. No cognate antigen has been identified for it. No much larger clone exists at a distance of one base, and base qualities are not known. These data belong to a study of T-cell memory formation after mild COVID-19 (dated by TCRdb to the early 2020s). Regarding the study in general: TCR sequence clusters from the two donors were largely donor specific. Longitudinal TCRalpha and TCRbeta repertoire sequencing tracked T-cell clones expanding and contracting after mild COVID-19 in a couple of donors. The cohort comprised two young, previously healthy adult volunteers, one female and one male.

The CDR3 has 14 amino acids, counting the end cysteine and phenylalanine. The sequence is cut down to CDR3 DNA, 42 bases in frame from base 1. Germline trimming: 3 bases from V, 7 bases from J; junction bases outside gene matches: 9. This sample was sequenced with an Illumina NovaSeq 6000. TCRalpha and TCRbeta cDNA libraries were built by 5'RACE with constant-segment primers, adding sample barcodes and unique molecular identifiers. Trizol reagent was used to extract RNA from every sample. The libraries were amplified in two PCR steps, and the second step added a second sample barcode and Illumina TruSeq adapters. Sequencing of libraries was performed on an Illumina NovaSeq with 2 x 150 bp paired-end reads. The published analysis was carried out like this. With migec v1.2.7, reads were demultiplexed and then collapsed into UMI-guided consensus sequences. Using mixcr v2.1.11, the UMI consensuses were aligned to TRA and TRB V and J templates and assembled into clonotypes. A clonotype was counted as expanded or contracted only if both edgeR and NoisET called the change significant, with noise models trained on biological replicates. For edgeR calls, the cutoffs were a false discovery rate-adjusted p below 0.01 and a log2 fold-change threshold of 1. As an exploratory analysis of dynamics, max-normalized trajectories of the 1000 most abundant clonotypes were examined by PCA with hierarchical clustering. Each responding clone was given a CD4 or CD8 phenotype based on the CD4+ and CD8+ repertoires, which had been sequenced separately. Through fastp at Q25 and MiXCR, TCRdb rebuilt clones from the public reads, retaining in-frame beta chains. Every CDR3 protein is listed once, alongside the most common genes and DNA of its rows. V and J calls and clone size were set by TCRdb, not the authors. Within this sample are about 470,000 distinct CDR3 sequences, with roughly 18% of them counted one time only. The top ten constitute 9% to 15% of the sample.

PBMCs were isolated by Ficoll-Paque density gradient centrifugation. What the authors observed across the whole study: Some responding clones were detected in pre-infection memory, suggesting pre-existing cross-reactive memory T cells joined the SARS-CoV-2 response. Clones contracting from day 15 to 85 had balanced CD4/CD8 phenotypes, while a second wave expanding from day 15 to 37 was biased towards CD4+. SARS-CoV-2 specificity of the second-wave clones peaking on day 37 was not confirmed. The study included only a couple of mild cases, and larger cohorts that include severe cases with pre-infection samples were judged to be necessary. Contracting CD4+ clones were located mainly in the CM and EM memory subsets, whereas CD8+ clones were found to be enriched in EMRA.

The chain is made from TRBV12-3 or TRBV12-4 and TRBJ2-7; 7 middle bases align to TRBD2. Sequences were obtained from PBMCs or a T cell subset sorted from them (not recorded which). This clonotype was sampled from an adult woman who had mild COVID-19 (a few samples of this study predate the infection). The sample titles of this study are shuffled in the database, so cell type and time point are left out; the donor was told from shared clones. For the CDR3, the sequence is CASSFGAGVREQYF. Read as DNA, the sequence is TGTGCCAGCAGTTTTGGTGCGGGGGTAAGGGAGCAGTACTTC.